This TCR beta chain was recorded in a study of blood T cells in healthy people across ages. General study findings and limits: Unsorted PBMC material precluded a definitive naive versus antigen-experienced comparison. Whereas aged donors had fewer naive CD4+ cells, long-lived donors had more of them and higher diversity. Older individuals had lower TCR beta diversity per million T cells (the decline was roughly linear).

A J-beta primer mix and a sample-barcoded 5' primer were used in a second PCR of roughly 7 to 12 cycles. TCRdb reanalysed the 5' RACE reads using MiXCR and keeps one entry per CDR3 protein. The repertoire has about 1 million distinct CDR3 sequences, 45% of them found once; the top ten carry under 20%. The CDR3 is 14 amino acids. CDR1 and CDR2 (germline): DFQATT, SNEGSKA (reference sequence). V lost 4 bases, J lost 2 bases, and 8 bases stayed unmatched. With respect to this clonotype: Its antigen is as yet unknown.

With each sample, at least 5 micrograms of total RNA were extracted. This receptor was taken from a woman aged 60-75 years in good health. This chain connects TRBV20-1 to TRBJ2-7; the match to TRBD2 covers 7 bases. Material for sequencing was blood. The DNA for the CDR3 is TGCAGTGCTATTAAGGGCGGGAGAGCCTACGAGCAGTACTTC. Its protein product is CSAIKGGRAYEQYF.